These 32 T cell receptor beta chains were sequenced from one sample in a study of early T cells in non-severe SARS-CoV-2 infection. TCRdb re-called the 5' RACE reads through MiXCR, storing one row per CDR3 protein. The repertoire has about 71,000 distinct CDR3 sequences, 9.5% to 15% of them found once; the top ten carry around 2.9%. Material: whole blood, obtained at baseline. These receptors all come from an adult who was a healthcare worker with PCR-confirmed SARS-CoV-2 infection or an uninfected control (not recorded which).

J is TRBJ2-7 and V is TRBV19; no clear D. CDR3 size: 13 residues. Germline values: CDR1 LNHDA, CDR2 SQIVND (reference sequence). The CDR3 region has the DNA TGTACCACCGCACGCCGAGGACCTTACGAGCAGTACTTC. This codes for CTTARRGPYEQYF.

This clonotype has more than one count but fewer than ten. The rearrangement links TRBV7-2 to TRBJ2-2; 8 bases are a match to TRBD2. Germline CDR1 reads SGHTA; CDR2 reads FQGNSA. The V and J ends lost 4 bases and 3 bases, in that order; junction bases with no gene match: 10. The CDR3 length is 17 residues. The CDR3 bases are TGTGCCAGCAGCTCGTTAGCGGGGCGATTCGACACCGGGGAGCTGTTTTTT. Encoded protein: CASSSLAGRFDTGELFF.

The sample holds many counts of this clonotype. The J gene is TRBJ2-5, the V gene TRBV6-1, with 8 positions matching TRBD2. CDR1 and CDR2 (germline): MNHNS, SASEGT. V trimming: 2 bases; J trimming: 4 bases; junction bases outside the gene matches: 9. The CDR3 runs 16 residues. The CDR3 region has the DNA TGTGCCAGCAGTGAAAGGCCGGGACTAGGGCGAGAGACCCAGTACTTC. This encodes CASSERPGLGRETQYF.

At least ten counts were recorded for this clonotype. An end of the junction differs from the germline gene, which may be a read error. The chain links TRBV6-5 to TRBJ1-4, with unresolved D. This CDR3 has 13 residues. CDR1 and CDR2 from the germline V gene are MNHEY and SVGAGI. CDR3 region: CASSYNGGEILFF. DNA for the CDR3: TGTGCCAGCAGTTACAACGGTGGGGAAATACTGTTTTTT.

This chain connects TRBV7-9 to TRBJ2-1, with TRBD1 identical over 10 bases. This CDR3 contains 14 residues. With 3 bases clipped from V and 8 bases from J, the junction kept 4 bases outside the gene matches. Germline CDR1 SEHNR, CDR2 FQNEAQ (reference sequence). CDR3 in DNA: TGTGCCAGCAGCTTCCGGGACAGGGGTGATGAGCAGTTCTTC. The encoded protein is CASSFRDRGDEQFF.

There are a few counts of this clonotype. The chain is built from TRBV11-2 and TRBJ2-2; possibly TRBD1 for D (6 bases). Trimming stripped 1 base from V and 1 base from J, with 13 bases between. Germline loops: CDR1 SGHAT, CDR2 FQNNGV. This CDR3 comprises 17 residues. The CDR3: CASSLGPRGENTGELFF. The CDR3 nucleotides are TGTGCCAGCAGCTTAGGCCCCAGGGGAGAGAACACCGGGGAGCTGTTTTTT.

The rearrangement joins TRBV14 to TRBJ2-1; D gene unclear. Germline V gives CDR1 SGHDN, CDR2 FVKESK. Trimming removed 2 bases from V and 3 bases from J, with 8 bases in between. This CDR3 region has 14 residues. The DNA of the CDR3 is TGTGCCAGCAGCCAACGGCCCTTCTACAATGAGCAGTTCTTC. It yields the protein CASSQRPFYNEQFF.

This clonotype was found a few times. The rearrangement links TRBV28 to TRBJ2-7, with TRBD2 matching over 10 bases. The CDR3 is made up of 17 amino acids. V shed 6 bases and J 0 bases; nucleotides not matched to a gene: 11. CDR1 MDHEN and CDR2 SYDVKM come from the germline V gene. The CDR3 is CASSTILAGETSYEQYF. The DNA of the CDR3 is TGTGCCAGCAGCACCATTCTAGCGGGGGAGACCTCCTACGAGCAGTACTTC.

The chain is built from TRBV20-1 and TRBJ2-7; TRBD2 agrees at 7 bases. The germline gives CDR1 DFQATT, CDR2 SNEGSKA (reference sequence). This CDR3 spans 15 amino acids. V trimming: 0 bases; J trimming: 4 bases; junction bases outside the gene matches: 9. CDR3 in DNA: TGCAGTGCTAGAGATTTCTCGGGGGGTCCTTACGAGCAGTACTTC. This codes for CSARDFSGGPYEQYF.

This clonotype was found many times. The V and J genes are TRBV4-2 and TRBJ2-7; the D gene could be TRBD1 or TRBD2 (6 bases each). This CDR3 is built from 16 residues. Germline lookup yields CDR1 LGHNA and CDR2 YNFKEQ. V was shortened by 0 bases and J by 2 bases, with 14 bases between the two germline ends. In DNA, the CDR3 is TGTGCCAGCAGCCAAGATGGGGGGACAAATACCTACGAGCAGTACTTC. As protein: CASSQDGGTNTYEQYF.

The V and J genes are TRBV6-5 and TRBJ1-1; TRBD1 matches at 7 bases. The CDR3 is 14 amino acids. The V and J ends lost 0 bases and 9 bases, in that order; junction bases with no gene match: 7. Looked up from germline, CDR1 is MNHEY and CDR2 is SVGAGI. In nucleotides, the CDR3 is TGTGCCAGCAGTTACTCTGTCAGGGGGAACCAAGCTTTCTTT. Its translation: CASSYSVRGNQAFF.

The rearrangement uses TRBV20-1 and TRBJ2-7, with D perhaps being TRBD1 or TRBD2 (5 bases each). V gave up 5 bases and J gave up 0 bases, with 20 bases separating them. Germline CDR1 and CDR2: DFQATT and SNEGSKA (reference sequence). The CDR3 loop spans 16 amino acids. Written as DNA, the CDR3 is TGCAGTGCTCCCCCTACGGACCTGAGGGGCTCCTACGAGCAGTACTTC. This translates into CSAPPTDLRGSYEQYF.

This clonotype came up many times. The chain employs TRBV6-2 or TRBV6-3 and TRBJ2-3, with D possibly TRBD2 on 5 matching bases. CDR1 and CDR2 from the germline V gene are MNHEY and SVGEGT. Trimming stripped 2 bases from V and 2 bases from J, with 8 bases between. The CDR3 is made up of 14 amino acids. For the CDR3, the DNA is TGTGCCAGCAGTTACGGGGAGACCACAGATACGCAGTATTTT. Protein sequence: CASSYGETTDTQYF.

In this sample, this clonotype turned up many times. This chain links TRBV29-1 with TRBJ2-3; 8 bases fit TRBD1. The CDR3 loop spans 12 amino acids. Germline values: CDR1 SQVTM, CDR2 ANQGSEA. The J segment lost 4 bases and the V segment lost 6 bases, leaving 3 bases of the junction unmatched. The CDR3 loop reads CSVRGQADTQYF. For the CDR3, the DNA is TGCAGCGTCAGGGGGCAGGCAGATACGCAGTATTTT.

CDR3 DNA sequence: TGTGCCACCAGTGAGTGGACAGGGACCTTCAATGAGCAGTTCTTC. Translated, it gives CATSEWTGTFNEQFF. The chain is built from TRBV24-1 and TRBJ2-1, with TRBD1 matching over 8 bases. Germline loops: CDR1 KGHDR, CDR2 SFDVKD. The length of the CDR3 is 15 residues. J lost 6 bases, V lost 4 bases, and 7 bases had no gene match.

The V gene is TRBV2, the J gene TRBJ2-1, with 10 bases aligning to TRBD1. With V trimmed by 5 bases and J by 2 bases, 6 bases remained unmatched. Looked up from germline, CDR1 is SNHLY and CDR2 is FYNNEI. CDR3 length equals 16 residues. In DNA, the CDR3 is TGTGCCAGCAGTCCATCCGGGACAGGGGCCTACAATGAGCAGTTCTTC. It specifies CASSPSGTGAYNEQFF.

Ten or more counts support this clonotype. The chain is built from TRBV28 and TRBJ1-5, with 9 bases fitting TRBD1. This CDR3 has 15 amino acids. The germline gives CDR1 MDHEN, CDR2 SYDVKM. The trim removed 5 bases at V and 4 bases at J, leaving 6 bases unmatched. The chain's CDR3 is CASSQGGQGNQPQHF. The CDR3 bases are TGTGCCAGCAGTCAGGGGGGACAGGGTAATCAGCCCCAGCATTTT.

This clonotype showed up just a few times. This sequence joins TRBV27 and TRBJ2-2; 7 bases agree with TRBD1. J was trimmed by 0 bases and V by 3 bases; bases with no gene match: 7. The CDR3 totals 17 residues. Per germline, CDR1 MNHEY and CDR2 SMNVEV (reference sequence). CDR3 sequence: CASSLTGLITNTGELFF. The CDR3 bases are TGTGCCAGCAGTTTGACAGGGTTAATTACGAACACCGGGGAGCTGTTTTTT.

This clonotype was picked up a small number of times. The chain is built from TRBV28 and TRBJ2-7; D not resolved. The CDR3 runs to 14 residues. The V end was cut by 6 bases, the J end by 2 bases, with 14 bases between. Germline CDR1 MDHEN, CDR2 SYDVKM. CDR3 amino acids: CASSFLRAAYEQYF. The CDR3 coding sequence is TGTGCCAGCAGCTTCTTAAGAGCAGCCTACGAGCAGTACTTC.

This clonotype was observed at least ten times. The CDR3 nucleotides are TGCGCCAGCAGCGTAAGCTATGACAGCTCTGGAAACACCATATATTTT. Translated, it gives CASSVSYDSSGNTIYF. This chain joins TRBV4-1 and TRBJ1-3; weak D call: TRBD1 (5 bases). Germline values: CDR1 MGHRA, CDR2 YSYEKL. Trimming removed 5 bases at V and 0 bases at J, with 14 bases between. This CDR3 spans 16 amino acids.

This clonotype was counted at least ten times. The V and J genes are TRBV28 and TRBJ1-1; a weak D match, TRBD1 (5 bases). V dropped 4 bases and J dropped 8 bases, with 26 bases sitting between them. The CDR3 spans 17 residues. Germline loops: CDR1 MDHEN, CDR2 SYDVKM. CDR3 in amino acids: CASSSLVASTGGQEAFF. The DNA for the CDR3 is TGTGCCAGCAGTTCTTTAGTGGCTTCCACAGGCGGTCAAGAAGCTTTCTTT.

This chain joins TRBV11-2 and TRBJ2-1; tentative D call: TRBD2 (5 bases). Looked up from germline, CDR1 is SGHAT and CDR2 is FQNNGV. This CDR3 contains 13 residues. V lost 5 bases, J lost 4 bases, and 9 bases lay in between. CDR3 protein: CASSSRTYNEQFF. Here the CDR3 DNA reads TGTGCCAGCAGCAGCCGGACTTACAATGAGCAGTTCTTC.

This clonotype was recorded at least ten times. V usage is TRBV7-8 and J usage is TRBJ2-1, with a weak D call TRBD2 (5 bases). Trimming took off 3 bases at V and 0 bases at J, with 9 bases between the two ends. Germline V gene sequence: CDR1 SGHVS, CDR2 FQNEAQ. This CDR3 has 15 residues. CDR3 region: CASSFFGNSYNEQFF. CDR3 DNA: TGTGCCAGCAGCTTCTTCGGGAACTCCTACAATGAGCAGTTCTTC. Variable domain in full (rest from reference TRBV7-8 and TRBJ2-1): GAGVSQSPRYKVAKRGQDVALRCDPISGHVSLFWYQQALGQGPEFLTYFQNEAQLDKSGLPSDRFFAERPEGSVSTLKIQRTQQEDSAVYLCASSFFGNSYNEQFFGPGTRLTVL.

This clonotype was seen just once. The chain uses TRBV6-5 and TRBJ1-2; the D is unclear. The germline gives CDR1 MNHEY, CDR2 SVGAGI. The CDR3 is 14 residues long. V was pared by 2 bases and J by 4 bases, with 11 bases between. The CDR3 nucleotides are TGTGCCAGCAGTTACAGAGACTCGGGCTATGGCTACACCTTC. Translating it yields CASSYRDSGYGYTF.

Ten or more counts support this clonotype. The genes are TRBV7-9 and TRBJ2-2; perhaps TRBD1 as D (5 bases). This CDR3 spans 15 amino acids. Germline CDR1 SEHNR, CDR2 FQNEAQ (reference sequence). Deletions cut 1 base from V and 4 bases from J, with 10 bases between. As DNA, the CDR3 is TGTGCCAGCAGCTTAGTTGGGGCTGGCACCGGGGAGCTGTTTTTT. It encodes CASSLVGAGTGELFF. Complete variable domain (other parts from reference TRBV7-9 and TRBJ2-2): DTGVSQNPRHKITKRGQNVTFRCDPISEHNRLYWYRQTLGQGPEFLTYFQNEAQLEKSRLLSDRFSAERPKGSFSTLEIQRTEQGDSAMYLCASSLVGAGTGELFFGEGSRLTVL.

The sample holds many counts of this clonotype. The J gene is TRBJ2-6, the V gene TRBV7-2; D may be TRBD2 (6 bases). The CDR3 has 14 amino acids. The V and J ends lost 6 bases and 2 bases respectively, with 8 bases between them. Germline CDR1 is SGHTA and CDR2 is FQGNSA. CDR3 coding DNA: TGTGCCAGCAGAAGGGAGGCTGGGGCCAACGTCCTGACTTTC. Translation gives CASRREAGANVLTF. Full variable domain (remainder filled in from reference TRBV7-2 and TRBJ2-6): GAGVSQSPSNKVTEKGKDVELRCDPISGHTALYWYRQSLGQGLEFLIYFQGNSAPDKSGLPSDRFSAERTGGSVSTLTIQRTQQEDSAVYLCASRREAGANVLTFGAGSRLTVL.

The J gene is TRBJ2-1, the V gene TRBV2; maybe TRBD1 (6 bases). Germline CDR1 reads SNHLY; CDR2 reads FYNNEI. V lost 7 bases and J 4 bases, leaving 14 bases between the germline ends. The CDR3 sequence is 14 residues long. For the CDR3, the DNA is TGTGCCAGCACTCCTGGGGGCTATTACAATGAGCAGTTCTTC. It codes for CASTPGGYYNEQFF.

This clonotype was picked up a small number of times. This CDR3 is CASSVTQGRIQGTEAFF. The CDR3 region has the DNA TGTGCCAGCAGCGTTACACAGGGTAGGATACAGGGTACTGAAGCTTTCTTT. The chain uses TRBV11-2 and TRBJ1-1, with a possible D match to TRBD1 (6 bases). The CDR3 has 17 residues. Per germline, CDR1 SGHAT and CDR2 FQNNGV. The V and J ends lost 5 bases and 5 bases respectively, with 24 bases between them.

This clonotype occurred a few times. The chain is built from TRBV11-2 and TRBJ2-7; tentatively, D is TRBD1 (6 bases). The CDR3 totals 13 residues. The V and J ends lost 2 bases and 3 bases respectively, with 8 bases between them. Germline V gives CDR1 SGHAT, CDR2 FQNNGV. The CDR3 sequence: CASSLLDSYEQYF. CDR3 nucleotide sequence: TGTGCCAGCAGCTTATTGGACAGCTACGAGCAGTACTTC.

This clonotype came up many times. The chain carries TRBV3-1 and TRBJ2-7; 11 positions match TRBD1. Germline V gives CDR1 LGHDT, CDR2 YNNKEL (reference sequence). With 1 base clipped from V and 7 bases from J, the junction kept 3 bases outside the gene matches. The CDR3 has 14 amino acids. CDR3 nucleotide sequence: TGTGCCAGCAGCCAAGGGACAGGGGGCTTTGAGCAGTACTTC. Translated, it gives CASSQGTGGFEQYF.

This clonotype occurred a few times. The V call is TRBV7-8, the J call TRBJ2-3, with 8 bases fitting TRBD2. Germline CDR1 SGHVS, CDR2 FQNEAQ. The CDR3 loop spans 15 amino acids. V dropped 5 bases and J dropped 2; count of bases not matched to a gene: 6. As DNA, the CDR3 is TGTGCCAGCAGCCCCCATAGCGGGACCACAGATACGCAGTATTTT. It is translated as CASSPHSGTTDTQYF.

The chain combines TRBV11-2 with TRBJ1-1, with D possibly TRBD1 on 5 matching bases. This CDR3 spans 15 amino acids. The germline V gene has CDR1 SGHAT and CDR2 FQNNGV. Trimming pared 5 bases from V and 8 bases from J, leaving 21 bases between. The CDR3 DNA follows: TGTGCCAGCAGCAGAAGCCGGGGCCGGGGAGAGGAAGCTTTCTTT. The encoded protein is CASSRSRGRGEEAFF.